This T cell receptor beta chain was profiled in a study of post-analysis software for immune sequencing data (dated by TCRdb to 2015 to 2017). Study-level background: Recorded disease courses included relapsing-remitting, secondary progressive and progressive-relapsing multiple sclerosis, with some patients lacking subtype annotation. A subset of samples was prepared in parallel using single-end sample barcoding, then pooled and co-amplified after Illumina adapter ligation. Patient repertoires were compared against over ten previously published healthy control repertoires from donors aged roughly 6 to 28 years. Overall results and qualifications from the work: Compared with controls, multiple sclerosis patients had significantly lower normalized Chao1 diversity, a finding suggesting substantial peripheral T-cell clonal expansion. About 5 TRBV segments, including TRBV5-6, TRBV5-1 and TRBV20-1, were significantly more frequent in patients than controls. Direct clustering with F measure showed strong co-clustering of samples prepared in the same batch, prompting a batch-effect correction. The multiple sclerosis patient group was slightly younger than the control group.

TCR beta repertoires were profiled from peripheral blood of over 10 young patients with multiple sclerosis to demonstrate the VDJtools post-analysis software. The patients with multiple sclerosis were children and adolescents between about 6 and 15 years of age. The library was made by PCR. Sequencing instrument: Illumina HiSeq 2500. To reduce PCR and sequencing biases, unique molecular identifiers were built into the TCR beta cDNA libraries. Every 1 to 10 million input T cells yielded 500,000 or so cDNA molecules, meaning each molecule approximated one T cell. The patient libraries were prepared and sequenced using the same protocol as the earlier healthy control dataset. Within a given batch, samples were prepared together, multiplexed and sequenced on the same HiSeq lane. The published analysis was carried out like this. MIGEC handled the raw barcoded reads, throwing out single-read molecular identifier groups before consensus assembly and CDR3 extraction. Clonotype tables were post-analysed with VDJtools, normalizing diversity by down-sampling all datasets to the smallest sample size. In repertoire overlap clustering, CDR3 amino acid sequences, but not nucleotide sequences, were matched to correct batch-related cross-sample contamination. Using fastp at Q25 and MiXCR, TCRdb reprocessed the public reads and kept productive beta chains. Every entry covers one CDR3 protein and lists the most common genes and DNA from its rows. The V and J calls follow TCRdb's processing rather than the paper's. This sample gives fewer than 550,000 distinct CDR3 sequences in total; around a third of them show up just once. Of the sample, approximately 6% is held by the ten largest clones.

The CDR3 goes from the cysteine to the phenylalanine over 15 residues. This entry keeps only the CDR3 DNA: 45 bases, framed from base 1. CDR1 DFQATT and CDR2 SNEGSKA were looked up in the germline V gene (reference sequence). In regard to this clonotype: Its specific antigen is unknown. Base qualities are missing; no much larger clone stands one base away.

This chain joins TRBV20-1 to TRBJ2-4; 10 central nucleotides agree with TRBD2. The J call is uncertain, as TRBJ2-7 better fits the DNA end. This receptor was obtained from a girl aged 2-17 years with multiple sclerosis. Sample: blood. DNA sequence: TGCAGTGCCATCAAACCGGGAGCGGGGGGGCTCGAGCAGTACTTC. It is translated as CSAIKPGAGGLEQYF.